The 32 T cell receptor beta chains reported below all come from one sample, sequenced in a study of cytomegalovirus exposure and HLA in healthy donors. The PCR ran on 60 Vbeta and 13 Jbeta primers. Measured with immunoSEQ multiplex PCR; TCRdb has only the in-frame clones, and not every one. The table has 120,000 or so clones, roughly four fifths seen once; the top ten hold almost 6%. Sequencing was carried out using PBMCs. The receptors were sampled from a woman in her forties or fifties in good health and CMV-seropositive.

The chain employs TRBV7-9 and TRBJ1-2; 9 positions agree with TRBD1. The V gene's germline CDR1 is SEHNR and CDR2 FQNEAQ (reference sequence). V was pared by 1 base and J by 6 bases, with 6 bases of the junction left unmatched. The CDR3 spans 15 residues. The CDR3 DNA is TGTGCCAGCAGCTTAGGGGCCAGGGACAGGGATGGCTACACCTTC. Translation gives CASSLGARDRDGYTF.

The chain is built from TRBV27 and TRBJ1-2; 8 positions match TRBD1. The ends lost 5 bases at V and 6 bases at J; junction bases unmatched: 2. CDR1 is MNHEY and CDR2 is SMNVEV in the germline V gene (reference sequence). CDR3 size: 12 residues. In DNA, the CDR3 is TGTGCCAGCAGTCCGACAGGGGATGGCTACACCTTC. Translating it yields CASSPTGDGYTF.

V gene TRBV5-8 combines with J gene TRBJ2-3; D possibly corresponds to TRBD1 (6 bases). V was shortened by 2 bases and J by 2 bases, with 12 bases between the two germline ends. CDR3 length equals 15 residues. Germline V gene lookup returns CDR1 SGHTS and CDR2 YDEGEE. CDR3 bases: TGTGCCAGCAGCTTCAGGGGAACTTTCACAGATACGCAGTATTTT. Translation: CASSFRGTFTDTQYF.

J is TRBJ1-6 and V is TRBV19, with D possibly TRBD1 on 6 matching bases. The V gene lost 3 bases and the J gene lost 10 bases, with 13 bases spanning the gap. CDR1 and CDR2 (germline): LNHDA, SQIVND (reference sequence). The CDR3 extends over 14 amino acids. CDR3 DNA: TGTGCCAGTAGTATTCAGGGGCGGAAGTCACCCCTCCACTTT. Its protein is CASSIQGRKSPLHF.

This clone was observed a few times. The chain joins TRBV6-5 to TRBJ1-1; D gene uncertain. Germline values: CDR1 MNHEY, CDR2 SVGAGI. V dropped 5 bases and J dropped 1 base, with 8 bases sitting between them. This CDR3 has 13 residues. The CDR3 region is CASSERRNTEAFF. The DNA of the CDR3 is TGTGCCAGCAGTGAAAGGAGGAACACTGAAGCTTTCTTT.

J is TRBJ2-3 and V is TRBV6-1; D uncertain. The V gene's germline CDR1 is MNHNS and CDR2 SASEGT. V was shortened by 2 bases and J by 7 bases, with 10 bases between the two germline ends. The CDR3 runs 13 residues. CDR3 region: CASSETAANTQYF. CDR3 DNA sequence: TGTGCCAGCAGTGAAACTGCGGCAAATACGCAGTATTTT.

This clone has just a few counts. The V gene is TRBV4-1, the J gene TRBJ1-1, with 9 bases lining up with TRBD1. The CDR3 consists of 16 residues. J gave up 4 bases and V 0 bases, and 6 bases lay outside the gene matches. CDR1 and CDR2 (germline): MGHRA, YSYEKL. The CDR3 spells CASSQDGTGISTEAFF. In nucleotides, the CDR3 is TGCGCCAGCAGCCAAGACGGGACAGGGATAAGCACTGAAGCTTTCTTT.

The gene calls are TRBV5-1 and TRBJ2-1; 8 positions agree with TRBD2. This CDR3 region has 15 residues. Germline V gives CDR1 SGHRS, CDR2 YFSETQ. J gave up 6 bases and V 0 bases, and 5 bases lay outside the gene matches. Written as DNA, the CDR3 is TGCGCCAGCAGCTTGGGGGGGACTAGTGGCAATGAGCAGTTCTTC. It specifies CASSLGGTSGNEQFF.

This chain connects TRBV11-3 to TRBJ1-1, with 8 positions matching TRBD1. Losses at the gene ends were 0 bases for V and 6 bases for J; bases not matched to a gene: 3. CDR3 length: 14 residues. The germline gives CDR1 SGHNT, CDR2 YENEEA. The CDR3 sequence: CASSLEPGGPEAFF. The CDR3 nucleotides read TGTGCCAGCAGCTTAGAACCAGGGGGCCCTGAAGCTTTCTTT.

The J gene is TRBJ2-4, the V gene TRBV7-2, with D maybe TRBD1 (5 bases). Germline CDR1 is SGHTA and CDR2 is FQGNSA. Trimming shortened V by 5 bases and J by 5 bases, and 7 bases separated the two germline ends. The CDR3 runs 12 residues. The CDR3 DNA reads as TGTGCCAGCAGCAAACAGGAAAACATTCAGTACTTC. As protein: CASSKQENIQYF.

This rearrangement joins TRBV12-5 to TRBJ1-5; the D is unclear. The CDR3 runs 14 residues. With 3 bases removed from V and 6 bases from J, the gap between germline ends came to 12 bases. Germline V CDR1 and CDR2: LGHNT, FRNRAP. The CDR3 coding sequence is TGTGCTAGTGGTTTTGAGGGTCACGGTCAGCCCCAGCATTTT. Translated: CASGFEGHGQPQHF.

The chain has TRBV6-1 and TRBJ2-1, with 11 bases matching TRBD2. CDR3 length: 14 amino acids. Germline V gives CDR1 MNHNS, CDR2 SASEGT. The junction had 8 bases not matched to a gene; V was cut back by 11 bases and J by 5 bases. CDR3 region: CALASGGFNNEQFF. For the CDR3, the DNA is TGTGCCCTCGCTAGCGGGGGGTTCAACAATGAGCAGTTCTTC.

This chain uses TRBV2 with TRBJ2-7; TRBD2 might be the D (5 bases). Germline-derived CDR1 and CDR2 are SNHLY and FYNNEI. The CDR3 covers 14 residues. V was clipped by 4 bases and J by 2 bases, with 12 bases between them. The CDR3 loop is CASSGGLDPYEQYF. The CDR3 DNA sequence: TGTGCCAGCAGTGGAGGGCTGGATCCCTACGAGCAGTACTTC.

The chain links TRBV5-1 to TRBJ2-1; 9 bases align to TRBD1. The J segment lost 12 bases and the V segment lost 4 bases, leaving 5 bases of the junction unmatched. Germline assignment: CDR1 SGHRS and CDR2 YFSETQ. The CDR3 covers 12 residues. The CDR3 loop reads CASSGGQGMQFF. CDR3 nucleotides: TGCGCCAGCAGCGGGGGACAGGGAATGCAGTTCTTC.

The gene calls are TRBV9 and TRBJ2-2; 9 bases are a match to TRBD1. CDR3 size: 16 residues. V shed 4 bases and J 4 bases; nucleotides not matched to a gene: 8. Germline CDR1 SGDLS, CDR2 YYNGEE. The DNA of the CDR3 is TGTGCCAGCAGCCTATTCTCGGGACAGGGCACCGGGGAGCTGTTTTTT. Amino acids: CASSLFSGQGTGELFF.

This clone was seen a handful of times. The chain carries TRBV29-1 and TRBJ1-2; possible D gene TRBD1, 6 bases. Germline V CDR1 and CDR2: SQVTM, ANQGSEA. The V and J ends lost 7 bases and 12 bases respectively, with 15 bases between them. The CDR3 is 10 amino acids. CDR3 region: CSGGDNPNTF. The DNA for the CDR3 is TGCAGCGGTGGGGACAATCCGAACACCTTC.

V gene TRBV4-2 combines with J gene TRBJ2-3; no reliable D call. The ends were cut back, 0 bases at V and 1 base at J, with 5 bases in the middle. Germline CDR1 is LGHNA and CDR2 is YNFKEQ. There are 14 residues in the CDR3. As DNA, the CDR3 is TGTGCCAGCAGCCAAGAGACTCGCACAGATACGCAGTATTTT. The encoded protein is CASSQETRTDTQYF.

The chain is built from TRBV19 and TRBJ2-2, with TRBD1 matching over 10 bases. V lost 5 bases, J lost 7 bases, and 10 bases stayed unmatched. Germline CDR1 reads LNHDA; CDR2 reads SQIVND (reference sequence). The CDR3 is 16 residues long. The CDR3 DNA sequence: TGTGCCAGTAGTCTTCCGGGACAGGGGCAAAACGGGGAGCTGTTTTTT. This codes for CASSLPGQGQNGELFF.

This chain uses TRBV6-1 with TRBJ2-1; 7 nucleotides align to TRBD1. J lost 3 bases, V lost 6 bases, and 8 bases had no gene match. The V gene's germline CDR1 is MNHNS and CDR2 SASEGT. CDR3 size: 15 residues. The DNA for the CDR3 is TGTGCCAGCAGGACCCCGGGACAGAACTACAATGAGCAGTTCTTC. Translated: CASRTPGQNYNEQFF.

The rearrangement joins TRBV5-4 to TRBJ2-5; 9 bases are a match to TRBD1. V was clipped by 3 bases and J by 3 bases; unmatched bases: 3. This CDR3 has 14 residues. Per germline, CDR1 SGHNT and CDR2 YYREEE (reference sequence). CDR3 sequence: CASSWDRAEETQYF. CDR3 bases: TGTGCCAGCAGCTGGGACAGGGCGGAAGAGACCCAGTACTTC.

The chain carries TRBV7-9 and TRBJ1-4; D uncertain. The CDR3 loop spans 15 amino acids. Trimming stripped 5 bases from V and 4 bases from J, with 14 bases between. Germline CDR1 is SEHNR and CDR2 is FQNEAQ (reference sequence). CDR3 bases: TGTGCCAGCAGCCCCCCTGCTCGGTATAATGAAAAACTGTTTTTT. This sequence encodes CASSPPARYNEKLFF. The full variable domain, completed using reference TRBV7-9 and TRBJ1-4, is DTGVSQNPRHKITKRGQNVTFRCDPISEHNRLYWYRQTLGQGPEFLTYFQNEAQLEKSRLLSDRFSAERPKGSFSTLEIQRTEQGDSAMYLCASSPPARYNEKLFFGSGTQLSVL.

V and J are TRBV6-1 and TRBJ2-5; the D gene is possibly TRBD2 (5 bases). CDR1 and CDR2 from the germline V gene are MNHNS and SASEGT. V was pared by 4 bases and J by 5 bases, with 23 bases between. The CDR3 has 17 amino acids. CDR3 in DNA: TGTGCCAGCAGTGCGGGGTCTCCCCGGGTCCTCGGGGAGACCCAGTACTTC. It specifies CASSAGSPRVLGETQYF.

The chain recombines TRBV7-9 with TRBJ2-1; TRBD2 matches 9 bases. Germline CDR1 and CDR2: SEHNR and FQNEAQ (reference sequence). This CDR3 comprises 12 residues. The V gene end was trimmed by 1 base and the J gene end by 15 bases; junction bases not matched to a gene: 4. This chain's CDR3 is CASSLEAGGWFF. The CDR3 DNA is TGTGCCAGCAGCTTAGAGGCGGGGGGGTGGTTCTTC. Full variable domain (remainder filled in from reference TRBV7-9 and TRBJ2-1): DTGVSQNPRHKITKRGQNVTFRCDPISEHNRLYWYRQTLGQGPEFLTYFQNEAQLEKSRLLSDRFSAERPKGSFSTLEIQRTEQGDSAMYLCASSLEAGGWFFGPGTRLTVL.

The gene calls are TRBV14 and TRBJ2-3, with D hard to call. Germline-derived CDR1 and CDR2 are SGHDN and FVKESK. This CDR3 spans 15 amino acids. The germline V and J ends were trimmed by 0 bases and 4 bases, with 11 bases remaining between them. CDR3 protein: CASSQEISAADTQYF. CDR3 nucleotide sequence: TGTGCCAGCAGCCAAGAAATCTCTGCAGCAGATACGCAGTATTTT. Full variable domain (missing parts from reference TRBV14 and TRBJ2-3): EAGVTQFPSHSVIEKGQTVTLRCDPISGHDNLYWYRRVMGKEIKFLLHFVKESKQDESGMPNNRFLAERTGGTYSTLKVQPAELEDSGVYFCASSQEISAADTQYFGPGTRLTVL.

This clone was seen only a few times. The rearrangement links TRBV10-3 to TRBJ1-1; TRBD1 is a possible D gene (6 bases). Germline V gene lookup returns CDR1 ENHRY and CDR2 SYGVKD. V shed 8 bases and J shed 0 bases, with 10 bases lying between them. The CDR3 has 13 amino acids. As DNA, the CDR3 is TGTGCCATCGGGGGCAGCATGAACACTGAAGCTTTCTTT. This codes for CAIGGSMNTEAFF.

The chain employs TRBV19 and TRBJ1-2; the D gene is possibly TRBD1 (6 bases). Germline V gene lookup returns CDR1 LNHDA and CDR2 SQIVND (reference sequence). This CDR3 has 13 amino acids. Trimming stripped 7 bases from V and 8 bases from J, with 17 bases between. The chain's CDR3 is CASIGRQVGGYTF. CDR3 DNA sequence: TGTGCCAGTATTGGGAGACAGGTTGGCGGCTACACCTTC.

The rearrangement joins TRBV12-5 to TRBJ2-3; 7 bases match TRBD1. The length of the CDR3 is 15 residues. The V segment lost 6 bases and the J segment 3 bases; nucleotides outside the gene matches: 9. Germline-derived CDR1 and CDR2 are LGHNT and FRNRAP. CDR3 residues: CASGLQGIGTDTQYF. The CDR3 DNA sequence: TGTGCTAGTGGATTACAGGGGATAGGGACAGATACGCAGTATTTT.

This chain connects TRBV6-5 to TRBJ2-7; 8 bases map to TRBD1. Germline CDR1 is MNHEY and CDR2 is SVGAGI. V was pared by 6 bases and J by 2 bases, with 6 bases of the junction left unmatched. The CDR3 runs 14 residues. The CDR3 nucleotides read TGTGCCAGCAGCTCCACGACAGGGGCCTACGAGCAGTACTTC. The encoded protein is CASSSTTGAYEQYF.

The chain links TRBV7-9 to TRBJ2-5; TRBD2 matches at 7 bases. The CDR3 covers 15 residues. V was pared by 5 bases and J by 4 bases, with 10 bases of the junction left unmatched. Germline V gene data show CDR1 as SEHNR and CDR2 as FQNEAQ (reference sequence). CDR3 bases: TGTGCCAGCAGCCGCCGACTAGCCGCGGCAGAGACCCAGTACTTC. It is translated as CASSRRLAAAETQYF.

The table lists this clone with a few counts. J is TRBJ2-1 and V is TRBV11-3; maybe TRBD2 (7 bases). Germline lookup yields CDR1 SGHNT and CDR2 YENEEA. V was shortened by 5 bases and J by 7 bases, with 12 bases between the two germline ends. The length of the CDR3 is 13 residues. CDR3 protein: CASSPGGGNEQFF. In DNA form, the CDR3 reads TGTGCCAGCAGCCCGGGGGGCGGTAATGAGCAGTTCTTC.

This chain uses TRBV10-3 with TRBJ1-2; tentatively, D is TRBD1 (6 bases). Trimming cost V 5 bases and J 8 bases, with 15 bases left between them. Germline V gene lookup returns CDR1 ENHRY and CDR2 SYGVKD. This CDR3 contains 13 residues. The CDR3 loop is CAISRQGSNGYTF. The DNA of the CDR3 is TGTGCCATCAGTAGGCAGGGGAGTAACGGCTACACCTTC.

A note on this clone: The same CDR3 arises from other DNA sequences in this sample as well. This chain connects TRBV9 to TRBJ2-3; TRBD2 matches at 8 bases. V dropped 0 bases and J dropped 3; count of bases not matched to a gene: 3. This CDR3 region has 15 residues. Germline lookup yields CDR1 SGDLS and CDR2 YYNGEE. The CDR3 DNA reads as TGTGCCAGCAGCGTAGTCGGGGGGGGTACAGATACGCAGTATTTT. Translating it yields CASSVVGGGTDTQYF. The whole variable domain, remainder taken from reference TRBV9 and TRBJ2-3, is DSGVTQTPKHLITATGQRVTLRCSPRSGDLSVYWYQQSLDQGLQFLIQYYNGEERAKGNILERFSAQQFPDLHSELNLSSLELGDSALYFCASSVVGGGTDTQYFGPGTRLTVL.